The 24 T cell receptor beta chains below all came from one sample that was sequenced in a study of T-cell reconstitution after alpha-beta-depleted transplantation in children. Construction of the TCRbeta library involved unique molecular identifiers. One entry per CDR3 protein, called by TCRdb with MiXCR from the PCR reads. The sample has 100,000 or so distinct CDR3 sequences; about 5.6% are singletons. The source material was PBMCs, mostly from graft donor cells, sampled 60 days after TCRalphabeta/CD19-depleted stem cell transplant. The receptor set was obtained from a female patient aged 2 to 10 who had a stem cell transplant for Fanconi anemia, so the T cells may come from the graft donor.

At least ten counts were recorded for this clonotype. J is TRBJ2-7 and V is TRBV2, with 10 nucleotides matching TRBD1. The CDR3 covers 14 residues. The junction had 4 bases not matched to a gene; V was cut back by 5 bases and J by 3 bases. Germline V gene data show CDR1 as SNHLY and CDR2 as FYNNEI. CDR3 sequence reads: CASSSGTGDYEQYF. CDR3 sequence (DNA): TGTGCCAGCAGTTCCGGGACAGGGGACTACGAGCAGTACTTC.

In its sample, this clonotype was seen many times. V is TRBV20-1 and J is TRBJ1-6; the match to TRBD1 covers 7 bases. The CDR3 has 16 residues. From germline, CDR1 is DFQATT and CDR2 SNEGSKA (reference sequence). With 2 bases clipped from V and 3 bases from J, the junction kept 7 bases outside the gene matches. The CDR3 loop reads CSARNLGQLYNSPLHF. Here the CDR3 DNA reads TGCAGTGCTAGAAATTTGGGACAGCTCTATAATTCACCCCTCCACTTT.

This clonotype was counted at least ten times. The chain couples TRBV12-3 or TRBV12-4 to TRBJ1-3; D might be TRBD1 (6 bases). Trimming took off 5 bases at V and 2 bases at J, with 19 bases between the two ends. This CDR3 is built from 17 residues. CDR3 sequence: CASSQRDTGPPGNTIYF. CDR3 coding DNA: TGTGCCAGCAGTCAAAGGGACACCGGTCCCCCTGGAAACACCATATATTTT.

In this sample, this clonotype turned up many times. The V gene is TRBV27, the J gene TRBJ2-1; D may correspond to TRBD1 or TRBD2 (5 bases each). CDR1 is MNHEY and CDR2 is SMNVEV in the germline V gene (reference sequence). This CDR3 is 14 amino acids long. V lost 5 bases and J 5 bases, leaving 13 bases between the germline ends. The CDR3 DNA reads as TGTGCCAGCAGTCTCGGGGCCTGGCACAATGAGCAGTTCTTC. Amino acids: CASSLGAWHNEQFF.

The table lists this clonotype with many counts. The CDR3 bases are TGTGCCAGCAGTCCGGGACTAGCGGGGTACAATGAGCAGTTCTTC. Translated, it gives CASSPGLAGYNEQFF. This sequence joins TRBV12-3 or TRBV12-4 and TRBJ2-1; 13 nucleotides align to TRBD2. The V segment lost 5 bases and the J segment 4 bases; nucleotides outside the gene matches: 2. The CDR3 is 15 residues long.

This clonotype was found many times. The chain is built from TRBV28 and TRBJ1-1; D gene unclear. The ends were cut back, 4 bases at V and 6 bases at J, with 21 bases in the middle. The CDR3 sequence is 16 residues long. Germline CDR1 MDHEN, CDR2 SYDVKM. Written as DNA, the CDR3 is TGTGCCAGCAGTTATTGGGGATCAAGGGCAACCGCTGAAGCTTTCTTT. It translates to CASSYWGSRATAEAFF. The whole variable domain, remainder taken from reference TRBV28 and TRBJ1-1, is DVKVTQSSRYLVKRTGEKVFLECVQDMDHENMFWYRQDPGLGLRLIYFSYDVKMKEKGDIPEGYSVSREKKERFSLILESASTNQTSMYLCASSYWGSRATAEAFFGQGTRLTVV.

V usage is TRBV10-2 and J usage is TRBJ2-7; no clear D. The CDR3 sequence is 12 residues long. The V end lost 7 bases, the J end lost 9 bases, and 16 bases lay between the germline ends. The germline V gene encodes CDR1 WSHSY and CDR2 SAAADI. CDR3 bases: TGCGCCAGCAAAAACAGTCCAGCACCGCAGTACTTC. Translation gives CASKNSPAPQYF.

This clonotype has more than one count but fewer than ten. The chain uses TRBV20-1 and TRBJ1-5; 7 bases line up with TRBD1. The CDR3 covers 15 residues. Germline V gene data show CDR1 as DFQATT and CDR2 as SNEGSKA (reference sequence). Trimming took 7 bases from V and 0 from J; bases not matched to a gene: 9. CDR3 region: CSVPRGGNSNQPQHF. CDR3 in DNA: TGCAGTGTTCCCAGGGGGGGAAATAGCAATCAGCCCCAGCATTTT.

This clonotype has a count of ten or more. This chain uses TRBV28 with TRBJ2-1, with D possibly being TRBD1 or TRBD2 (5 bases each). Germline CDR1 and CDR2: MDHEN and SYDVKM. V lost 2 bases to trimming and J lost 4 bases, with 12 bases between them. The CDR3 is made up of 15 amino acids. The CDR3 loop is CASSLIQGGYNEQFF. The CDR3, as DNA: TGTGCCAGCAGTTTAATCCAGGGCGGGTACAATGAGCAGTTCTTC.

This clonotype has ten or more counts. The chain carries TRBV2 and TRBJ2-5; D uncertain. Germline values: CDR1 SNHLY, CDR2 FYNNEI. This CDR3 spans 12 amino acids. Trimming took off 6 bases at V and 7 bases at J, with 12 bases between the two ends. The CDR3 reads CASSIDGRTQYF. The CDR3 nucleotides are TGTGCCAGCAGCATCGACGGAAGGACCCAGTACTTC.

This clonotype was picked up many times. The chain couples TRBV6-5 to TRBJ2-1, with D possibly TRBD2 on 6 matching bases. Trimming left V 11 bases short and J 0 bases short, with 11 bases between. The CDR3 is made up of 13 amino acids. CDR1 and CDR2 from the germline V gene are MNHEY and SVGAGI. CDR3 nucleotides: TGTGCCGGAGGGACCGGCTCCTACAATGAGCAGTTCTTC. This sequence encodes CAGGTGSYNEQFF.

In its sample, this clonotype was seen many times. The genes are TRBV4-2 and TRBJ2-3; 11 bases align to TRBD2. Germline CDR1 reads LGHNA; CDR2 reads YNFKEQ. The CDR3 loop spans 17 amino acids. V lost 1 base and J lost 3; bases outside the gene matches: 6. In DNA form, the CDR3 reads TGTGCCAGCAGCCAAGGTCTAGCGGGGGGTGAGACAGATACGCAGTATTTT. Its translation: CASSQGLAGGETDTQYF.

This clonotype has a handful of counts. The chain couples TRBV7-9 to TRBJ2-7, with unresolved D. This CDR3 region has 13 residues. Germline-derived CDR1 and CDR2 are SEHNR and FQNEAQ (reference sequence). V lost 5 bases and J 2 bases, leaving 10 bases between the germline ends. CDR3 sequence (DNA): TGTGCCAGCAGCCCCCCCTTGGCCTACGAGCAGTACTTC. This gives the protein CASSPPLAYEQYF.

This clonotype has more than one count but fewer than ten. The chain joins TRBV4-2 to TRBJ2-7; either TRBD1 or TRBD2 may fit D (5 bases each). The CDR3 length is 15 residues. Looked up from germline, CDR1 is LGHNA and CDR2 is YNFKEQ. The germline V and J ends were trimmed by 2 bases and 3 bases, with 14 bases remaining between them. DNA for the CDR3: TGTGCCAGCAGCCAACGATCCGGGACCCACTACGAGCAGTACTTC. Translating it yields CASSQRSGTHYEQYF.

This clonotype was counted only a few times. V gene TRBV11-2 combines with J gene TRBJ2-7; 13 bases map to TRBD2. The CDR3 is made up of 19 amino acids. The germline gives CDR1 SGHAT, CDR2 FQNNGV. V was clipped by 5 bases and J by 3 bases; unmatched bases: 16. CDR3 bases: TGTGCCAGCAGCATTCCACTGACGACTAGCGGGGGGCACTACTACGAGCAGTACTTC. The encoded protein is CASSIPLTTSGGHYYEQYF.

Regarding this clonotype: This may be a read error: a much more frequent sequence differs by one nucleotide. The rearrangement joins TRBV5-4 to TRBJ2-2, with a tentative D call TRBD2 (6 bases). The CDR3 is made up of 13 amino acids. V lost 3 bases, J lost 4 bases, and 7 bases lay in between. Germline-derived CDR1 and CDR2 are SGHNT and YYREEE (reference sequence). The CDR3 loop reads CASSSGVTGELFF. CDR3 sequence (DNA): TGTGCCAGCAGCTCGGGGGTCACCGGGGAGCTGTTTTTT.

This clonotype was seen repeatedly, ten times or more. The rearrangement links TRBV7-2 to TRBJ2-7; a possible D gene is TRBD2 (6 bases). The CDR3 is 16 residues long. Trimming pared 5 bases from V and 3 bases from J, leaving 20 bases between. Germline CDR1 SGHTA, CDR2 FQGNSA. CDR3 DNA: TGTGCCAGCAGCCAGCTTAGCGGTGGTTTGGGCTACGAGCAGTACTTC. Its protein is CASSQLSGGLGYEQYF.

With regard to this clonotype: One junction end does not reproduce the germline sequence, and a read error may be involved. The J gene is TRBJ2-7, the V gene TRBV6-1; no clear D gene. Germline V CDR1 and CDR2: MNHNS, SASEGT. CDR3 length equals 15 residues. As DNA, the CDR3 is TGTGACAGCTCCTTGTGGCGTTTGGAAAGCTACGAGCAGTACTTC. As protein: CDSSLWRLESYEQYF.

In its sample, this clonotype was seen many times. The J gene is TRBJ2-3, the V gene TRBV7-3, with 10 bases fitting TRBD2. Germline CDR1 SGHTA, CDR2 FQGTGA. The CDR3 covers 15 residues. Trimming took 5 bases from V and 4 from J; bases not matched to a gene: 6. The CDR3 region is CASSLRLAGSDTQYF. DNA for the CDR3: TGTGCCAGCAGCCTTCGACTAGCGGGCTCAGATACGCAGTATTTT.

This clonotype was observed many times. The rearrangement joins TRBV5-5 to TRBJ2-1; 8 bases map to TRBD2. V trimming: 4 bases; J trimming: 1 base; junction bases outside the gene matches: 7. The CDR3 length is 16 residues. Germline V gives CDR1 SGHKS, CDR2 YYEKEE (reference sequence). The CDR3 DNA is TGTGCCAGCAGCGCCACTCCGGGAGGGTCCTACAATGAGCAGTTCTTC. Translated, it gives CASSATPGGSYNEQFF.

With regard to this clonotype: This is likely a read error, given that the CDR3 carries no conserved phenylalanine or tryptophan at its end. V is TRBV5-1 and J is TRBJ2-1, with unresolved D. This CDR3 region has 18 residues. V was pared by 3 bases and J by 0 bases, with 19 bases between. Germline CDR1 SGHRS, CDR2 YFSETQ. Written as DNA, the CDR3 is TGCGCCAGCAGCTCCATTTCCCGCGCAGGTAACTCCTACAATGAGCAGTTCTAC. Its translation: CASSSISRAGNSYNEQFY.

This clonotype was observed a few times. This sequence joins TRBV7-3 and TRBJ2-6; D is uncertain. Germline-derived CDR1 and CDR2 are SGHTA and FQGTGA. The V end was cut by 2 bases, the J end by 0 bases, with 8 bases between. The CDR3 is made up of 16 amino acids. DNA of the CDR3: TGTGCCAGCAGCTTATTGGGCGTCTCTGGGGCCAACGTCCTGACTTTC. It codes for CASSLLGVSGANVLTF. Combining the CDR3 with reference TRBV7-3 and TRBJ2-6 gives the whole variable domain GAGVSQTPSNKVTEKGKYVELRCDPISGHTALYWYRQSLGQGPEFLIYFQGTGAADDSGLPNDRFFAVRPEGSVSTLKIQRTERGDSAVYLCASSLLGVSGANVLTFGAGSRLTVL.

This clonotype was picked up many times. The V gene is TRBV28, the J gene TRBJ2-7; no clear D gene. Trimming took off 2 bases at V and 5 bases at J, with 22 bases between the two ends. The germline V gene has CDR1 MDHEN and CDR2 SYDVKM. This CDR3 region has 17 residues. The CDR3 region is CASSLPPYPTVTDEQYF. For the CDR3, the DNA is TGTGCCAGCAGTTTACCCCCGTACCCGACTGTTACTGACGAGCAGTACTTC.

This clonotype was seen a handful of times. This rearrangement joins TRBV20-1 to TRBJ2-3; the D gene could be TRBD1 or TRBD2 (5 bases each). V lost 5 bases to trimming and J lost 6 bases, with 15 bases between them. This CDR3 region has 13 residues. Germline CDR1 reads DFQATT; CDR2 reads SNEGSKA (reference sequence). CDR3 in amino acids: CSARGPIADTQYF. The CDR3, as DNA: TGCAGTGCTCGGGGACCTATAGCGGATACGCAGTATTTT.